These 29 T cell receptor beta chains were all obtained from the same sample, sequenced in a study of cytomegalovirus exposure and HLA in healthy donors. The study ran its PCR with 60 Vbeta and 13 Jbeta primers. Sequencing was performed with immunoSEQ multiplex PCR; in TCRdb, only in-frame clones are kept and a portion is missing. The sample includes 50,000 to 75,000 clones, under 80% of them seen just once. Material for sequencing was PBMCs. The origin of the receptors is a man aged 30 to 39 in good health and CMV-seropositive.

The chain is built from TRBV10-3 and TRBJ1-4, with 7 bases aligning to TRBD1. The V segment lost 2 bases and the J segment 0 bases; nucleotides outside the gene matches: 0. There are 15 residues in the CDR3. The germline gives CDR1 ENHRY, CDR2 SYGVKD. CDR3 residues: CAISEGTATNEKLFF. Written as DNA, the CDR3 is TGTGCCATCAGTGAGGGGACAGCAACTAATGAAAAACTGTTTTTT.

The chain uses TRBV19 and TRBJ2-7; D may be TRBD2 (5 bases). The CDR3 covers 12 residues. Germline V gives CDR1 LNHDA, CDR2 SQIVND (reference sequence). The ends were cut back, 1 base at V and 6 bases at J, with 7 bases in the middle. The CDR3 DNA reads TGTGCCAGTAGTATAGCGGGGAGCGAGCAGTACTTC. This sequence encodes CASSIAGSEQYF.

The chain recombines TRBV6-5 with TRBJ1-5; the match to TRBD1 covers 9 bases. Germline-derived CDR1 and CDR2 are MNHEY and SVGAGI. The CDR3 is 15 residues long. V gave up 0 bases and J gave up 6 bases; unmatched junction bases: 3. The CDR3 DNA reads TGTGCCAGCAGTTACTCCGGGACAGGGATTCAGCCCCAGCATTTT. Translation gives CASSYSGTGIQPQHF.

The rearrangement joins TRBV5-1 to TRBJ1-6; the D is unclear. The CDR3 has 16 amino acids. The germline gives CDR1 SGHRS, CDR2 YFSETQ. Trimming took off 3 bases at V and 5 bases at J, with 15 bases between the two ends. The CDR3 region is CASSWGQSGDNSPLHF. CDR3 nucleotide sequence: TGCGCCAGCAGCTGGGGTCAATCCGGGGATAATTCACCCCTCCACTTT. The full variable domain, its missing parts supplied by reference TRBV5-1 and TRBJ1-6, is KAGVTQTPRYLIKTRGQQVTLSCSPISGHRSVSWYQQTPGQGLQFLFEYFSETQRNKGNFPGRFSGRQFSNSRSEMNVSTLELGDSALYLCASSWGQSGDNSPLHFGNGTRLTVT.

This clone was counted a few times. V usage is TRBV5-1 and J usage is TRBJ2-7; 10 nucleotides agree with TRBD1. Per the germline V gene, CDR1 is SGHRS and CDR2 is YFSETQ. Trimming removed 0 bases from V and 6 bases from J; junction bases left unmatched: 6. The CDR3 runs to 15 residues. The CDR3 here is CASSLVGDRGSEQYF. In DNA, the CDR3 is TGCGCCAGCAGCTTGGTCGGGGACAGGGGATCCGAGCAGTACTTC.

This chain uses TRBV5-8 with TRBJ1-2, with 9 bases that match TRBD1. J was trimmed by 4 bases and V by 4 bases; bases with no gene match: 5. CDR3 size: 14 residues. Germline V gene lookup returns CDR1 SGHTS and CDR2 YDEGEE. The CDR3 protein is CASSPWDRAYGYTF. CDR3 DNA: TGTGCCAGCAGCCCATGGGACAGGGCCTATGGCTACACCTTC.

The chain is built from TRBV19 and TRBJ1-2; 10 nucleotides agree with TRBD1. The CDR3 runs 16 residues. CDR1 and CDR2 (germline): LNHDA, SQIVND (reference sequence). V shed 6 bases, J shed 2 bases, and the junction held 9 bases outside the gene matches. The CDR3 DNA reads as TGTGCCAGTAGAAGACAGGGGGCTGTCGGCAACTATGGCTACACCTTC. It is translated as CASRRQGAVGNYGYTF.

This clone turned up a few times. The chain recombines TRBV6-4 with TRBJ2-3; 7 nucleotides match TRBD1. CDR1 and CDR2 (germline): MRHNA, SNTAGT. The CDR3 covers 14 residues. V shed 6 bases and J 0 bases; nucleotides not matched to a gene: 3. The CDR3 reads CASSTGESTDTQYF. CDR3 DNA sequence: TGTGCCAGCAGCACAGGGGAAAGCACAGATACGCAGTATTTT.

The chain has TRBV11-3 and TRBJ2-1; D is possibly TRBD1 (7 bases). The CDR3 sequence is 17 residues long. Trimming pared 4 bases from V and 0 bases from J, leaving 16 bases between. The germline CDR1 and CDR2 sequences are SGHNT and YENEEA. The CDR3 nucleotides are TGTGCCAGCAGCTCCGGGGCAGGGGGGAGCTCCTACAATGAGCAGTTCTTC. It is translated as CASSSGAGGSSYNEQFF.

This clone was found once. The rearrangement links TRBV7-2 to TRBJ2-7; TRBD1 matches 9 bases. The CDR3 sequence is 17 residues long. The ends lost 0 bases at V and 1 base at J; junction bases unmatched: 7. Germline-derived CDR1 and CDR2 are SGHTA and FQGNSA. The CDR3 region is CASSLAPGQGWSYEQYF. In nucleotides, the CDR3 is TGTGCCAGCAGCTTAGCCCCGGGACAGGGTTGGTCCTACGAGCAGTACTTC.

The chain joins TRBV29-1 to TRBJ2-5, with TRBD1 identical over 9 bases. The DNA matches TRBJ2-7 better at its end, which makes the J call doubtful. This CDR3 has 14 amino acids. The germline V gene has CDR1 SQVTM and CDR2 ANQGSEA. The CDR3 DNA reads TGCAGCGTTGTGGCCGGGACAGGGTCCTACGAGCAGTACTTC. Amino acid sequence: CSVVAGTGSYEQYF.

V gene TRBV1 combines with J gene TRBJ1-2; TRBD1, the table's D call, lacks a check against the DNA. TRBV1 is designated a pseudogene. CDR3 length: 14 residues. DNA for the CDR3: TGCACCAGCAGCCTCGGGACAGGGCTCTATGGCTACACCTTC. As protein: CTSSLGTGLYGYTF.

This clone was detected only once. The chain combines TRBV5-4 with TRBJ2-1, with TRBD2 identical over 9 bases. V was pared by 3 bases and J by 4 bases, with 8 bases of the junction left unmatched. The germline V gene has CDR1 SGHNT and CDR2 YYREEE (reference sequence). The CDR3 totals 16 residues. CDR3 loop: CASSSEGLASYNEQFF. CDR3 nucleotides: TGTGCCAGCAGCTCAGAGGGACTAGCATCGTACAATGAGCAGTTCTTC.

The chain's CDR3 is CASSLSQGETQYF. The CDR3 DNA is TGTGCCAGCAGCTTGTCGCAGGGAGAGACCCAGTACTTC. V gene TRBV7-8 combines with J gene TRBJ2-5, with D perhaps matching TRBD1 (5 bases). The CDR3 runs to 13 residues. With 3 bases removed from V and 4 bases from J, the gap between germline ends came to 9 bases. Germline assignment: CDR1 SGHVS and CDR2 FQNEAQ.

This chain links TRBV29-1 with TRBJ1-2; unclear D gene. Germline assignment: CDR1 SQVTM and CDR2 ANQGSEA. Trimming removed 5 bases from V and 4 bases from J, with 11 bases in between. CDR3 size: 12 residues. CDR3 loop: CSVIEDSYGYTF. The DNA for the CDR3 is TGCAGCGTTATAGAGGACTCCTATGGCTACACCTTC. Filled out from reference TRBV29-1 and TRBJ1-2, the complete variable domain reads SAVISQKPSRDICQRGTSLTIQCQVDSQVTMMFWYRQQPGQSLTLIATANQGSEATYESGFVIDKFPISRPNLTFSTLTVSNMSPEDSSIYLCSVIEDSYGYTFGSGTRLTVV.

This rearrangement joins TRBV15 to TRBJ2-5, with 8 bases lining up with TRBD2. Germline CDR1 and CDR2: LNHNV and YYDKDF (reference sequence). The CDR3 spans 15 residues. V gave up 0 bases and J gave up 4 bases; unmatched junction bases: 4. CDR3 sequence (DNA): TGTGCCACCAGCAGAGATCCCCTAGCGGGAGAGACCCAGTACTTC. It specifies CATSRDPLAGETQYF.

This chain links TRBV19 with TRBJ1-2; a weak D match, TRBD1 (5 bases). V lost 4 bases to trimming and J lost 3 bases, with 18 bases between them. The CDR3 has 16 amino acids. Germline CDR1 and CDR2: LNHDA and SQIVND (reference sequence). The CDR3 nucleotides read TGTGCCAGTAGTAAGGGGAGGCCGCGCGGGCACTATGGCTACACCTTC. It codes for CASSKGRPRGHYGYTF.

The rearrangement joins TRBV6-1 to TRBJ2-5; D might be TRBD2 (6 bases). Germline V gene sequence: CDR1 MNHNS, CDR2 SASEGT. The V gene lost 6 bases and the J gene lost 2 bases, with 13 bases spanning the gap. The CDR3 totals 14 residues. The CDR3 DNA reads as TGTGCCAGCAGCCAGGGAGGAGGACAAGAGACCCAGTACTTC. It yields the protein CASSQGGGQETQYF.

The gene calls are TRBV6-1 and TRBJ1-2; possible D gene TRBD1, 5 bases. Germline V lookup: CDR1 MNHNS, CDR2 SASEGT. The CDR3 totals 12 residues. The germline V and J ends were trimmed by 6 bases and 8 bases, with 13 bases remaining between them. The CDR3 DNA follows: TGTGCCAGCAGCGAGACAGTCCGCGGCTACACCTTC. Its protein product is CASSETVRGYTF.

The chain links TRBV7-9 to TRBJ2-7, with 9 bases that match TRBD1. This CDR3 is built from 15 residues. Trimming took 3 bases from V and 0 from J; bases not matched to a gene: 3. CDR1 is SEHNR and CDR2 is FQNEAQ in the germline V gene (reference sequence). CDR3 residues: CASSLGQGLSYEQYF. The CDR3 DNA follows: TGTGCCAGCAGCTTGGGACAGGGCCTCTCCTACGAGCAGTACTTC. The full variable domain, its missing parts supplied by reference TRBV7-9 and TRBJ2-7, is DTGVSQNPRHKITKRGQNVTFRCDPISEHNRLYWYRQTLGQGPEFLTYFQNEAQLEKSRLLSDRFSAERPKGSFSTLEIQRTEQGDSAMYLCASSLGQGLSYEQYFGPGTRLTVT.

V gene TRBV6-6 combines with J gene TRBJ2-3, with TRBD2 matching 13 bases. Germline values: CDR1 MNHNY, CDR2 SVGAGI (reference sequence). V was pared by 7 bases and J by 2 bases, with 6 bases of the junction left unmatched. The CDR3 length is 16 residues. CDR3 residues: CASKRTSGGSTDTQYF. CDR3 nucleotide sequence: TGTGCCAGCAAGCGGACTAGCGGGGGTTCCACAGATACGCAGTATTTT.

The chain combines TRBV9 with TRBJ2-5; D may be TRBD1 (5 bases). This CDR3 region has 17 residues. Germline CDR1 reads SGDLS; CDR2 reads YYNGEE. V was pared by 0 bases and J by 4 bases, with 19 bases between. In DNA, the CDR3 is TGTGCCAGCAGCGTAGGAAAGGGCAGGGCCGCGCTAGAGACCCAGTACTTC. This encodes CASSVGKGRAALETQYF.

This clone appeared once. V usage is TRBV7-8 and J usage is TRBJ1-5; 10 bases are a match to TRBD1. The CDR3 totals 17 residues. Unmatched junction bases numbered 10, after V lost 5 bases and J lost 3 bases. The V gene's germline CDR1 is SGHVS and CDR2 FQNEAQ. CDR3 residues: CASSRGGGQGPNQPQHF. CDR3 bases: TGTGCCAGCAGCCGCGGGGGGGGACAGGGGCCCAATCAGCCCCAGCATTTT.

V gene TRBV7-9 combines with J gene TRBJ2-6; TRBD1 matches 7 bases. The J segment lost 1 base and the V segment lost 3 bases, leaving 9 bases of the junction unmatched. This CDR3 has 18 residues. Germline-derived CDR1 and CDR2 are SEHNR and FQNEAQ (reference sequence). DNA for the CDR3: TGTGCCAGCAGCTTGGCCGGGACAGTCCTTTCTGGGGCCAACGTCCTGACTTTC. This translates into CASSLAGTVLSGANVLTF.

CDR3 loop: CASSVVAGGNTIEQFF. The CDR3, as DNA: TGTGCCAGCAGCGTAGTGGCGGGGGGCAACACAATTGAGCAGTTCTTC. This chain uses TRBV9 with TRBJ2-1; TRBD2 matches 8 bases. After removal of 0 bases from V and 9 bases from J, the junction contained 11 bases not matched to a gene. This CDR3 contains 16 residues. Germline V gene lookup returns CDR1 SGDLS and CDR2 YYNGEE.

In this sample, this clone turned up a few times. The chain joins TRBV5-8 to TRBJ1-1, with TRBD1 as a possible D gene (5 bases). From germline, CDR1 is SGHTS and CDR2 YDEGEE. With 3 bases removed from V and 6 bases from J, the gap between germline ends came to 12 bases. CDR3 length equals 13 residues. DNA of the CDR3: TGTGCCAGCAGCTCCAGGGTAGTTGCTGAAGCTTTCTTT. Amino acids: CASSSRVVAEAFF.

The count of this clone is one. V and J are TRBV7-3 and TRBJ1-1; 7 bases map to TRBD1. V was clipped by 2 bases and J by 1 base; unmatched bases: 7. CDR1 and CDR2 (germline): SGHTA, FQGTGA. The CDR3 covers 16 residues. The CDR3: CASSLLNRGANTEAFF. The CDR3 DNA is TGTGCCAGCAGCTTACTTAACAGGGGCGCGAACACTGAAGCTTTCTTT.

The gene calls are TRBV9 and TRBJ2-1; TRBD1 matches 7 bases. This CDR3 is 16 amino acids long. The junction had 6 bases not matched to a gene; V was cut back by 0 bases and J by 3 bases. From germline, CDR1 is SGDLS and CDR2 YYNGEE. The CDR3 here is CASSVGGTVGYNEQFF. The CDR3 DNA is TGTGCCAGCAGCGTAGGAGGGACAGTAGGCTACAATGAGCAGTTCTTC.

The chain employs TRBV28 and TRBJ1-2; D is possibly TRBD1 (6 bases). Trimming removed 3 bases at V and 7 bases at J, with 15 bases between. Germline CDR1 is MDHEN and CDR2 is SYDVKM. The CDR3 extends over 14 amino acids. The DNA of the CDR3 is TGTGCCAGCAGTTTGTTGCAGGGGATTGTTGGCTACACCTTC. It codes for CASSLLQGIVGYTF.